The text below deals with one T cell receptor (beta chain). This clonotype was counted between two and nine times. The clone's antigen remains unknown. Base qualities are not recorded, but no much larger clone differs from it by a single base. The TCR beta CDR3 regions were amplified from the RNA transcripts. For the first round of RT-PCR on the TCR CDR3, the HTBI primer set was used together with the Qiagen OneStep RT-PCR kit. Libraries were constructed in a second round of multiplex PCR, after which size selection and purification were carried out. The libraries were sequenced on an Illumina HiSeq2000 using paired-end 100 bp reads. On the study's bioinformatics: SOAPnuke was used to process the raw data, throwing out any read that contained adapters or uncalled bases, had a mean Phred below 15, or lacked an exact constant-primer or identifier match. COPE v1.2.5 was used to merge high-quality paired reads, and clonotypes were defined as unique nucleotide sequences. Clonotypes were aligned to IMGT TRBV, TRBD and TRBJ reference segments using MiTCR v1.1. The analysis was restricted to V-J combinations with a frequency above 0.0001, which together covered over 99% of the repertoires. The TCS score was defined as F50 (clonal expansion) divided by E x V (chaos), with BLOSUM62-based TCRdist calculated between CDR3 peptides within each V-J. Welch's t-statistics and random forest reduced several hundred V-J features to fewer than 15, which were used in a naive Bayes classifier (R e1071). Clones were called with MiXCR by TCRdb after fastp trimmed the public reads at Q25, and only in-frame beta chains were retained. Every CDR3 protein is listed once, alongside the most common genes and DNA of its rows. The V and J calls and clone size are TCRdb's, not the authors'. A total of over 700,000 distinct CDR3 sequences appear in this sample, roughly 20% of them only once. Approximately 16% of the sample belongs to the ten largest clones.

This sample was taken from a study of T cells in Graves' hyperthyroidism and ophthalmopathy (dated by TCRdb to about 2019). In terms of the full investigation: Peripheral blood samples were taken at initial diagnosis, before any treatment was given. According to the paper, TCR Vbeta CDR3 sequencing was carried out on some 140 peripheral blood samples, which came from 40 to 45 ophthalmopathy, under 80 hyperthyroidism and some 17 progressor patients. Prospective prediction of ophthalmopathy was tested in an independent validation cohort of fewer than 20 hyperthyroidism patients and 17 patients who later progressed to ophthalmopathy. Thyroid tissue and blood T-cell repertoires from more than 5 Graves' hyperthyroidism patients were also compared in the study. For training and testing, the roughly 97 patients in the discovery cohort were randomly divided in a 7:3 ratio. After sampling, hyperthyroidism patients received methimazole starting at 30 mg daily, and ophthalmopathy patients received high-dose intravenous methylprednisolone. TCR V-J signatures able to tell the groups apart were searched for in a discovery cohort of approximately 95 patients, of whom under 45 had Graves' ophthalmopathy and 57 had stable Graves' hyperthyroidism. The study at large found these results: A model built on a 13 V-J signature distinguished ophthalmopathy from stable hyperthyroidism, reaching around 87% sensitivity and 81% to 83% specificity in cross-validation and 80%/75% in testing. Sample size was not statistically predetermined, and investigators were not blinded to group allocation. Blood samples also contained most of the expanded thyroid clonotypes (frequency above 0.001), which suggests that blood repertoires may reflect thyroid immune responses. In validation, the model predicted progression to ophthalmopathy a median of 6.5 months before onset, with roughly 68% sensitivity and 72.22% specificity.

Hyperthyroidism patients were newly diagnosed, had a disease duration of under 2 months, and were aged 18 to 65 years. Exclusion was applied to patients with uncontrolled infections, other autoimmune diseases, pregnancy or lactation. Diagnoses were based on clinical symptoms, serum thyroxine and TRAb, thyroid ultrasound and orbital computed tomography. For progressor patients, blood was drawn at the first diagnosis of hyperthyroidism, before any ophthalmopathy symptoms had appeared. Ficoll-Paque density gradient centrifugation was used to isolate PBMCs from around 10 ml of fresh peripheral blood. Progressor patients were initially diagnosed with Graves' hyperthyroidism and developed ophthalmopathy during follow-up. Trizol reagent was used to extract total RNA, and RNA quality was then checked on an Agilent 2100 Bioanalyzer. This receptor was obtained from a woman in her fifties or sixties with Graves' hyperthyroidism that later progressed to Graves' ophthalmopathy. Source material: blood.

The CDR3 amino acid sequence is: CASSIDGIGGIYYNEQFF. In nucleotide form, the sequence is TGTGCCAGTAGTATAGACGGAATTGGGGGGATATACTACAATGAGCAGTTCTTC. The chain is assembled from TRBV19 and TRBJ2-1; D gene: possibly TRBD2, on 6 matching bases. The CDR3 goes from the cysteine to the phenylalanine over 18 residues. CDR3 DNA only is kept here, 54 bases in frame from base 1. Trimming costs V 0 bases and J 3 bases, and their ends lie 18 bases apart. Via the germline V gene (reference sequence), CDR1 is LNHDA and CDR2 SQIVND.